One and the same sample provided the 8 T cell receptor beta chains below, sequenced in a study of blood T cell repertoires in COVID-19 (dated by TCRdb to about 2020). The library was generated by the immunoSEQ multiplex PCR assay. Imported from immuneACCESS, the table was reduced by TCRdb to in-frame sequences with V and J called. These copies leave out some clones; in studies compared against another copy, an unresolved V gene accounts for under half, and the cause of the remainder is not known. Across this sample there are some 270,000 clones, with approximately 83% seen only once. The ten largest clones represent around 3.7% of the sample. Sequenced sample: PBMCs or T cells enriched from blood (not recorded which). All receptors derive from a man aged 45-65 years who had recovered from COVID-19.

Written as DNA, the CDR3 is TGCGCCAGCAGGATCGGGGAGGGGCGTCACGGGGAGCTGTTTTTT. Translated: CASRIGEGRHGELFF. V gene TRBV4-1 combines with J gene TRBJ2-2, with 7 bases fitting TRBD2. V dropped 6 bases and J dropped 7; count of bases not matched to a gene: 11. CDR1 MGHRA and CDR2 YSYEKL come from the germline V gene. This CDR3 has 15 residues.

CDR3 bases: TGTGCCAGTGGTACAGTGAACACTGAAGCTTTCTTT. Its protein is CASGTVNTEAFF. The chain uses TRBV27 and TRBJ1-1; D gene uncertain. The ends were cut back, 9 bases at V and 0 bases at J, with 8 bases in the middle. The CDR3 consists of 12 residues. Germline V lookup: CDR1 MNHEY, CDR2 SMNVEV (reference sequence).

The chain is built from TRBV18 and TRBJ1-5; 7 bases align to TRBD1. CDR1 and CDR2 from the germline V gene are KGHSH and LQKENI. V was clipped by 6 bases and J by 7 bases; unmatched bases: 9. This CDR3 is built from 14 residues. The CDR3 region has the DNA TGTGCCAGCTCGCCATCCAGGGGGGCCCAGCCCCAGCATTTT. Amino acid sequence: CASSPSRGAQPQHF. Supplemented by reference TRBV18 and TRBJ1-5, the full variable domain reads NAGVMQNPRHLVRRRGQEARLRCSPMKGHSHVYWYRQLPEEGLKFMVYLQKENIIDESGMPKERFSAEFPKEGPSILRIQQVVRGDSAAYFCASSPSRGAQPQHFGDGTRLSIL.

This chain links TRBV7-9 with TRBJ1-3, with TRBD1 matching over 7 bases. The CDR3 loop spans 15 amino acids. Trimming cost V 5 bases and J 2 bases; bases outside gene matches: 6. Germline CDR1 SEHNR, CDR2 FQNEAQ (reference sequence). For the CDR3, the DNA is TGTGCCAGCAGCCCTGGGACAGACCCTGGAAACACCATATATTTT. Encoded protein: CASSPGTDPGNTIYF.

CDR3 in DNA: TGTGCCAGCAGGAGGGACAGCCGTCTCTCTGGAAACACCATATATTTT. Translating it yields CASRRDSRLSGNTIYF. V and J are TRBV2 and TRBJ1-3; 7 nucleotides line up with TRBD1. The CDR3 spans 16 residues. After removal of 6 bases from V and 0 bases from J, the junction contained 8 bases not matched to a gene. Germline V gene data show CDR1 as SNHLY and CDR2 as FYNNEI.

The rearrangement links TRBV4-3 to TRBJ2-1; 10 bases fit TRBD2. With V trimmed by 3 bases and J by 9 bases, 8 bases remained unmatched. The CDR3 loop spans 15 amino acids. Germline loops: CDR1 LGHNA, CDR2 YSLEER. The CDR3 reads CASSQLAGDGTEQFF. In DNA, the CDR3 is TGCGCCAGCAGCCAGCTAGCGGGAGATGGCACTGAGCAGTTCTTC.

The chain couples TRBV5-4 to TRBJ2-1, with 9 nucleotides matching TRBD2. V shed 4 bases and J 4 bases; nucleotides not matched to a gene: 9. The germline V gene has CDR1 SGHNT and CDR2 YYREEE (reference sequence). There are 16 residues in the CDR3. The CDR3 DNA sequence: TGTGCCAGCAGCACTATTGGGACTAGCAGATACAATGAGCAGTTCTTC. Protein sequence: CASSTIGTSRYNEQFF.

The chain has TRBV12-5 and TRBJ1-1; D remains ambiguous. Per germline, CDR1 LGHNT and CDR2 FRNRAP. The CDR3 is 12 amino acids. The V end lost 1 base, the J end lost 10 bases, and 10 bases lay between the germline ends. The CDR3 reads CASGLDPSGAFF. CDR3 nucleotides: TGTGCTAGTGGTTTGGACCCCTCGGGAGCTTTCTTT.